These 19 T cell receptor beta chains were sequenced from one sample in a study of blood T cell repertoires in COVID-19. Sequencing used immunoSEQ multiplex PCR; TCRdb keeps in-frame clones, though not all of them. The repertoire holds more than 100,000 clones, with about four fifths as singletons. Sample: PBMCs or T cells enriched from blood (not recorded which). These receptors were obtained from a woman younger than 45 who had recovered from COVID-19.

This chain joins TRBV3-1 (or the pseudogene TRBV3-2) and TRBJ2-7; 13 bases align to TRBD2. J gave up 2 bases and V 2 bases, and 3 bases lay outside the gene matches. The CDR3 is 16 residues long. CDR1 and CDR2 from the germline V gene are LGHDT and YNNKEL (reference sequence). The CDR3 bases are TGTGCCAGCAGCCAACCTGGACTAGCGGGGGCCTACGAGCAGTACTTC. This translates into CASSQPGLAGAYEQYF.

The gene calls are TRBV9 and TRBJ2-3; TRBD1 matches 8 bases. The CDR3 runs to 17 residues. The ends lost 3 bases at V and 2 bases at J; junction bases unmatched: 11. CDR1 and CDR2 (germline): SGDLS, YYNGEE. In DNA form, the CDR3 reads TGTGCCAGCAGCGCTATGGGACAGGCTCCTTACACAGATACGCAGTATTTT. Amino acid sequence: CASSAMGQAPYTDTQYF. Looking up the rest from reference TRBV9 and TRBJ2-3 gives the full variable domain: DSGVTQTPKHLITATGQRVTLRCSPRSGDLSVYWYQQSLDQGLQFLIQYYNGEERAKGNILERFSAQQFPDLHSELNLSSLELGDSALYFCASSAMGQAPYTDTQYFGPGTRLTVL.

V and J are TRBV3-1 (or the pseudogene TRBV3-2) and TRBJ2-1, with TRBD2 matching 11 bases. The CDR3 totals 15 residues. Germline V gene data show CDR1 as LGHDT and CDR2 as YNNKEL (reference sequence). V shed 6 bases and J 8 bases; nucleotides not matched to a gene: 9. The CDR3 reads CASSKTSGMVDEQFF. CDR3 bases: TGTGCCAGCAGTAAGACTAGCGGGATGGTCGATGAGCAGTTCTTC.

The chain employs TRBV11-2 and TRBJ2-1; 7 bases are a match to TRBD2. Unmatched junction bases numbered 7, after V lost 5 bases and J lost 3 bases. The CDR3 has 15 residues. In germline, CDR1 is SGHAT, CDR2 FQNNGV. CDR3 bases: TGTGCCAGCAGCCAGAGGTCTAGCGGCTACAATGAGCAGTTCTTC. This translates into CASSQRSSGYNEQFF. The full variable domain, completed using reference TRBV11-2 and TRBJ2-1, is EAGVAQSPRYKIIEKRQSVAFWCNPISGHATLYWYQQILGQGPKLLIQFQNNGVVDDSQLPKDRFSAERLKGVDSTLKIQPAKLEDSAVYLCASSQRSSGYNEQFFGPGTRLTVL.

V and J are TRBV9 and TRBJ2-2; TRBD2 agrees at 9 bases. This CDR3 has 14 amino acids. With 2 bases clipped from V and 6 bases from J, the junction kept 2 bases outside the gene matches. Germline V gene sequence: CDR1 SGDLS, CDR2 YYNGEE. The CDR3 DNA reads as TGTGCCAGCAGCGTTAGCGGGAGCGCCGGGGAGCTGTTTTTT. Amino acid sequence: CASSVSGSAGELFF. The full variable domain, completed using reference TRBV9 and TRBJ2-2, is DSGVTQTPKHLITATGQRVTLRCSPRSGDLSVYWYQQSLDQGLQFLIQYYNGEERAKGNILERFSAQQFPDLHSELNLSSLELGDSALYFCASSVSGSAGELFFGEGSRLTVL.

This clone was recorded only once. The genes are TRBV19 and TRBJ1-5, with D perhaps matching TRBD1 (5 bases). The V end lost 8 bases, the J end lost 1 base, and 18 bases lay between the germline ends. Germline CDR1 reads LNHDA; CDR2 reads SQIVND (reference sequence). The CDR3 extends over 16 amino acids. CDR3: CASLPGGIRSNQPQHF. The DNA for the CDR3 is TGTGCCAGTCTCCCTGGGGGGATCAGGAGCAATCAGCCCCAGCATTTT.

This clone was seen many times. The rearrangement links TRBV7-2 to TRBJ2-7; D is possibly TRBD2 (6 bases). Germline assignment: CDR1 SGHTA and CDR2 FQGNSA. This CDR3 spans 17 amino acids. V lost 0 bases, J lost 2 bases, and 17 bases lay in between. The CDR3 DNA reads TGTGCCAGCAGCTTAGCGCGCCAGCGGGCCCGCACCTACGAGCAGTACTTC. It yields the protein CASSLARQRARTYEQYF. Supplemented by reference TRBV7-2 and TRBJ2-7, the full variable domain reads GAGVSQSPSNKVTEKGKDVELRCDPISGHTALYWYRQSLGQGLEFLIYFQGNSAPDKSGLPSDRFSAERTGGSVSTLTIQRTQQEDSAVYLCASSLARQRARTYEQYFGPGTRLTVT.

The chain's CDR3 is CASSLVLVWGRASYTQYF. CDR3 in DNA: TGCGCCAGCAGCTTGGTACTGGTCTGGGGGCGGGCCTCGTATACGCAGTATTTT. The rearrangement links TRBV5-1 to TRBJ2-3, with D possibly TRBD1 on 6 matching bases. Germline assignment: CDR1 SGHRS and CDR2 YFSETQ. This CDR3 has 18 amino acids. V gave up 0 bases and J gave up 7 bases, with 24 bases separating them.

The V gene is TRBV3-1 (or the pseudogene TRBV3-2), the J gene TRBJ2-1, with 11 bases that match TRBD2. The germline V gene has CDR1 LGHDT and CDR2 YNNKEL (reference sequence). J lost 3 bases, V lost 1 base, and 5 bases had no gene match. The CDR3 sequence is 17 residues long. The CDR3 spells CASSQGGGLADYNEQFF. For the CDR3, the DNA is TGTGCCAGCAGCCAAGGGGGGGGACTAGCGGACTACAATGAGCAGTTCTTC.

CDR3 nucleotides: TGCGCCAGCAGCCGGGGGGCAGTTTATAGCAATCAGCCCCAGCATTTT. Its translation is CASSRGAVYSNQPQHF. The genes are TRBV23-1 and TRBJ1-5; a weak D match, TRBD1 (6 bases). TRBV23-1 belongs to the ORF category, with a function that is uncertain. Trimming took off 6 bases at V and 0 bases at J, with 15 bases between the two ends. This CDR3 region has 16 residues.

About this clone itself: Its ends do not fully match the called genes, so a read error is possible. The chain has TRBV2 and TRBJ2-1; D unresolved. The CDR3 runs 15 residues. CDR1 is SNHLY, CDR2 FYNNEI, per germline. The CDR3 nucleotides read TGTGCCAGCAGGGAAGACTTGAAGTCCTACAATGAGCAGTTCTTC. Translation: CASREDLKSYNEQFF.

This clone was detected only once. This rearrangement joins TRBV7-9 to TRBJ1-5; possible D gene TRBD1, 6 bases. This CDR3 has 13 amino acids. Between the trimmed V and J ends, which lost 4 bases and 7 bases, there was a span of 11 bases. Germline CDR1 SEHNR, CDR2 FQNEAQ (reference sequence). As DNA, the CDR3 is TGTGCCAGCAGCTCTCAGGGGACACAGCCCCAGCATTTT. It is translated as CASSSQGTQPQHF.

DNA for the CDR3: TGCGCCACCAGCGGGGGGGGGACTCATAATTCACCCCTCCACTTT. Its translation is CATSGGGTHNSPLHF. The chain couples TRBV10-1 to TRBJ1-6; tentative D call: TRBD1 (5 bases). CDR3 length: 15 amino acids. CDR1 and CDR2 (germline): WNHNN, SYGVQD (reference sequence). The V end lost 10 bases, the J end lost 5 bases, and 18 bases lay between the germline ends.

The chain has TRBV19 and TRBJ1-4; 8 nucleotides line up with TRBD1. This CDR3 comprises 15 residues. V lost 8 bases to trimming and J lost 6 bases; unmatched junction nucleotides: 11. Germline V gene sequence: CDR1 LNHDA, CDR2 SQIVND (reference sequence). This CDR3 reads CASSNRDRGDEKLFF. The DNA of the CDR3 is TGTGCCAGTTCGAACCGAGACAGGGGCGATGAAAAACTGTTTTTT.

The DNA for the CDR3 is TGTGCCAGCAGCTTGTCTTCCAGCTCCTACAATGAGCAGTTCTTC. Amino acids: CASSLSSSSYNEQFF. The genes are TRBV5-5 and TRBJ2-1; no clear D. V lost 1 base and J lost 0, with 8 bases in between. The CDR3 loop spans 15 amino acids. Per the germline V gene, CDR1 is SGHKS and CDR2 is YYEKEE (reference sequence). The full variable domain, rest sourced from reference TRBV5-5 and TRBJ2-1, is DAGVTQSPTHLIKTRGQQVTLRCSPISGHKSVSWYQQVLGQGPQFIFQYYEKEERGRGNFPDRFSARQFPNYSSELNVNALLLGDSALYLCASSLSSSSYNEQFFGPGTRLTVL.

The chain links TRBV7-3 to TRBJ1-6; D ambiguous. The CDR3 has 14 amino acids. Looked up from germline, CDR1 is SGHTA and CDR2 is FQGTGA. V dropped 5 bases and J dropped 7 bases, with 12 bases sitting between them. CDR3 DNA: TGTGCCAGCAGCCCCTACGCGGGGAATTCACCCCTCCACTTT. As protein: CASSPYAGNSPLHF.

V usage is TRBV3-1 (or the pseudogene TRBV3-2) and J usage is TRBJ2-3; tentatively, D is TRBD2 (5 bases). The CDR3 has 13 amino acids. Per the germline V gene, CDR1 is LGHDT and CDR2 is YNNKEL (reference sequence). Trimming removed 4 bases at V and 6 bases at J, with 11 bases between. CDR3 coding DNA: TGTGCCAGCAGCCGCCTGGGAGTTGATACGCAGTATTTT. This codes for CASSRLGVDTQYF.

V usage is TRBV11-3 and J usage is TRBJ1-1; D gene ambiguous. CDR3 length: 14 amino acids. Germline-derived CDR1 and CDR2 are SGHNT and YENEEA. The V gene lost 1 base and the J gene lost 1 base, with 7 bases spanning the gap. CDR3 protein: CASSLGRQNTEAFF. The CDR3 DNA is TGTGCCAGCAGCTTAGGGCGGCAGAACACTGAAGCTTTCTTT.

The J gene is TRBJ2-1, the V gene TRBV11-3; 9 nucleotides line up with TRBD2. The CDR3 has 17 residues. V lost 1 base to trimming and J lost 7 bases; unmatched junction nucleotides: 11. CDR1 is SGHNT, CDR2 YENEEA, per germline. The CDR3 DNA is TGTGCCAGCAGCTTAGGGGTTCGGCGGGAGGGTTGGAATGAGCAGTTCTTC. This encodes CASSLGVRREGWNEQFF.